This T cell receptor (beta chain) is drawn from a study of patients and donors after allogeneic stem cell transplantation. V shed 2 bases, J shed 4 bases, and the junction held 10 bases outside the gene matches. This CDR3 contains 16 residues. From germline, CDR1 is ENHRY and CDR2 SYGVKD. TCRdb called the RT-PCR reads again in MiXCR, with one record for every CDR3 protein. The sample has some 40,000 distinct CDR3 sequences, over 25% seen once. The TCR sequence derives from a human donor who was either an allogeneic HSCT recipient or a stem cell or donor lymphocyte infusion donor (not recorded which). It is not recorded whose cells these are; they may come from a transplant donor. The chain couples TRBV10-3 to TRBJ2-5, with 7 bases aligning to TRBD2. The sample consisted of blood, either unsorted or a sorted T cell fraction (not recorded which). In DNA form, the CDR3 reads TGTGCCATCAGTGAGGTCGGGGAGGGCTGGGGAGAGACCCAGTACTTC. Protein product: CAISEVGEGWGETQYF.